This TCR beta chain was found in a study of blood T cell repertoires in COVID-19. CDR1 is SEHNR, CDR2 FQNEAQ, per germline (reference sequence). The CDR3 is 15 amino acids. Deletions cut 7 bases from V and 4 bases from J, with 19 bases between. Per the authors' pipeline: Reference gene primer amplification in the assay estimated nucleated cell counts. Profiling relied on immunoSEQ multiplex PCR, and the TCRdb table lists in-frame clones only, not all of them. The V and J calls and clone size were taken over from that table, and D and trimming were inferred from the DNA. The sample shows 120,000 or so clones, about three quarters of them seen only once. This clone was seen only a few times.

J is TRBJ1-2 and V is TRBV7-9; a possible D gene is TRBD1 (5 bases). This receptor was taken from a woman of 80 years or more with active or convalescent COVID-19. Specimen: peripheral blood. In DNA, the CDR3 is TGTGCCAGCACCCAGCCAGGGCCCCCTATCTATGGCTACACCTTC. Amino acids: CASTQPGPPIYGYTF.